These 12 T cell receptor beta chains share one sample of origin, sequenced in a study of T cells in Graves' hyperthyroidism and ophthalmopathy. Amplification targeted TCR beta CDR3 regions from RNA transcripts. In the first-round RT-PCR of the TCR CDR3, the HTBI primer set was used. TCRdb re-analysed the multiplex PCR reads in MiXCR, keeping a single row per CDR3 protein. The sample consists of hundreds of thousands of distinct CDR3 sequences, about a sixth of them appearing once. Material: blood. The receptors originated from a woman aged 40 to 50 with Graves' ophthalmopathy.

This clonotype showed up many times. The gene calls are TRBV12-3 or TRBV12-4 and TRBJ1-5; D uncertain. Trimming took 6 bases from V and 0 from J, leaving 9 bases between them. This CDR3 has 14 residues. For the CDR3, the DNA is TGTGCCAGCAGAATAGGTGTTAGCAATCAGCCCCAGCATTTT. Protein sequence: CASRIGVSNQPQHF.

The chain employs TRBV7-9 and TRBJ2-1, with TRBD1 matching over 7 bases. Looked up from germline, CDR1 is SEHNR and CDR2 is FQNEAQ (reference sequence). V lost 6 bases, J lost 7 bases, and 9 bases stayed unmatched. This CDR3 is 14 amino acids long. In nucleotides, the CDR3 is TGTGCCAGCAGGCTCACAGAGGGACAGAATGAGCAGTTCTTC. This encodes CASRLTEGQNEQFF.

This clonotype was seen repeatedly, ten times or more. The chain combines TRBV7-2 with TRBJ2-1; maybe TRBD2 (5 bases). Between the trimmed V and J ends, which lost 4 bases and 9 bases, there was a span of 7 bases. Germline V lookup: CDR1 SGHTA, CDR2 FQGNSA. The CDR3 sequence is 11 residues long. The chain's CDR3 is CASSYTSEQFF. Here the CDR3 DNA reads TGTGCCAGCAGCTATACTAGTGAGCAGTTCTTC. Based on the CDR3 plus reference TRBV7-2 and TRBJ2-1, the full variable domain is GAGVSQSPSNKVTEKGKDVELRCDPISGHTALYWYRQSLGQGLEFLIYFQGNSAPDKSGLPSDRFSAERTGGSVSTLTIQRTQQEDSAVYLCASSYTSEQFFGPGTRLTVL.

The CDR3 DNA follows: TGTGCCAGCAGCTTCGCCCCGGGACTAGCGGGAAACTACGAGCAGTACTTC. Amino acids: CASSFAPGLAGNYEQYF. This sequence joins TRBV6-1 and TRBJ2-7; 13 bases line up with TRBD2. CDR1 MNHNS and CDR2 SASEGT come from the germline V gene. The junction had 11 bases not matched to a gene; V was cut back by 6 bases and J by 3 bases. CDR3 length: 17 amino acids.

This clonotype was counted at least ten times. V and J are TRBV2 and TRBJ2-2, with D possibly being TRBD1 or TRBD2 (5 bases each). CDR3 length: 14 amino acids. Germline V gives CDR1 SNHLY, CDR2 FYNNEI. Deletions cut 6 bases from V and 7 bases from J, with 15 bases between. CDR3 sequence reads: CASSHLRDGGELFF. The CDR3 DNA reads as TGTGCCAGCAGCCACCTCCGGGACGGCGGGGAGCTGTTTTTT.

In this sample, this clonotype turned up many times. The rearrangement links TRBV12-3 or TRBV12-4 to TRBJ2-1; 16 nucleotides match TRBD2. This CDR3 has 17 amino acids. V lost 5 bases to trimming and J lost 10 bases; unmatched junction nucleotides: 11. The CDR3 DNA sequence: TGTGCCAGCAGTCCACCGGGACTAGCGGGGGGGGGGATAGAGCAGTTCTTC. Its translation is CASSPPGLAGGGIEQFF.

There are many counts of this clonotype. V and J are TRBV27 and TRBJ2-3, with TRBD1 matching 9 bases. The ends lost 5 bases at V and 5 bases at J; junction bases unmatched: 5. Germline CDR1 MNHEY, CDR2 SMNVEV (reference sequence). CDR3 length: 14 residues. The CDR3 sequence is CASSQQGARDTQYF. The CDR3 region has the DNA TGTGCCAGCAGTCAACAGGGGGCGAGAGATACGCAGTATTTT.

This clonotype has ten or more counts. V is TRBV5-1 and J is TRBJ2-5; a weak D match, TRBD2 (5 bases). Germline CDR1 and CDR2: SGHRS and YFSETQ. This CDR3 is built from 13 residues. Trimming left V 4 bases short and J 4 bases short, with 11 bases between. Here the CDR3 DNA reads TGCGCCAGCAGCCCGGGGAGCGGAGAGACCCAGTACTTC. It translates to CASSPGSGETQYF.

This clonotype has a handful of counts. The rearrangement links TRBV28 to TRBJ2-5; D remains unclear. Trimming took 6 bases from V and 3 from J, leaving 14 bases between them. Per the germline V gene, CDR1 is MDHEN and CDR2 is SYDVKM. The CDR3 loop spans 14 amino acids. The chain's CDR3 is CASRNPGSKETQYF. The CDR3 DNA is TGTGCCAGCAGGAATCCGGGTTCCAAAGAGACCCAGTACTTC.

The sample holds many counts of this clonotype. This chain joins TRBV5-1 and TRBJ1-1; TRBD1 matches 8 bases. V shed 4 bases and J 5 bases; nucleotides not matched to a gene: 7. CDR1 is SGHRS and CDR2 is YFSETQ in the germline V gene. The CDR3 has 14 amino acids. The CDR3 is CASSPDREGTEAFF. The CDR3 DNA reads as TGCGCCAGCAGCCCGGACAGGGAGGGGACTGAAGCTTTCTTT.

The chain combines TRBV20-1 with TRBJ2-6; D is perhaps TRBD1 (5 bases). Germline V gene data show CDR1 as DFQATT and CDR2 as SNEGSKA (reference sequence). The CDR3 runs to 16 residues. Trimming took 5 bases from V and 2 from J, leaving 16 bases between them. The CDR3 coding sequence is TGCAGTGCTGCCACAGGTCACAGGACTGGGGCCAACGTCCTGACTTTC. Protein: CSAATGHRTGANVLTF.

This clonotype was seen only once. Germline and junction disagree at one end, which may indicate a read error. The genes are TRBV6-1 and TRBJ2-5; either TRBD1 or TRBD2 may supply D (5 bases each). Germline CDR1 MNHNS, CDR2 SASEGT. CDR3 length: 14 residues. The CDR3 DNA follows: TGTGCCAGCAGTCTCCTGGTGGGGGAAGAGCCCCAGTACTTC. Translated, it gives CASSLLVGEEPQYF.